This entry is about one T cell receptor (beta chain). Its antigen is still unknown. Germline CDR1 is SGDLS and CDR2 is YYNGEE. V was pared by 4 bases and J by 1 base, with 4 bases of the junction left unmatched. This CDR3 is built from 14 residues. This record comes from a study of cytomegalovirus exposure and HLA in healthy donors. Study outcomes and limitations: A few chains tied to CMV proved CMV antigen-specific in vitro. There were some public TCRs occurring in many donors, but most TCR sequences were rare.

Sequenced by immunoSEQ multiplex PCR; TCRdb stores in-frame clones only, minus some. The sample comprises about 200,000 clones, 65% to 90% of which are singletons, and 10% to 15% rests with the top ten. This sequence originates from a young woman in good health and CMV-seropositive. The source material was PBMCs. The chain links TRBV9 to TRBJ2-5, with 7 bases aligning to TRBD1. The CDR3 sequence is CASSLGQVQETQYF. For the CDR3, the DNA is TGTGCCAGCAGCCTCGGACAGGTCCAAGAGACCCAGTACTTC. Complete variable domain (other parts from reference TRBV9 and TRBJ2-5): DSGVTQTPKHLITATGQRVTLRCSPRSGDLSVYWYQQSLDQGLQFLIQYYNGEERAKGNILERFSAQQFPDLHSELNLSSLELGDSALYFCASSLGQVQETQYFGPGTRLLVL.